This is a list of T cell receptor beta chains from one sample in a study of IL-32 and malignant T cell survival in cutaneous lymphoma. Assay used: immunoSEQ multiplex PCR; TCRdb lists only in-frame clones, some missing. The sample includes around 2,200 clones, roughly 80% of them seen just once. Sequencing used blood, obtained on day 0. The receptors originated from a human donor with cutaneous T cell lymphoma. CDR3s include the opening cysteine and the closing phenylalanine or tryptophan. D genes are given only for firm matches. Not all rows give a size; the values are once, few, many and, for expanded clones, a class.

V gene: TRBV6-5
D gene: -
clone size: -
J gene: TRBJ2-5
CDR3 protein: CASSYFGGQETQYF
CDR3 DNA: TGTGCCAGCAGTTATTTCGGGGGACAAGAGACCCAGTACTTC

V gene: TRBV28
D gene: -
clone size: -
J gene: TRBJ1-1
CDR3 protein: CASSLLLETTEAFF
CDR3 DNA: TGTGCCAGCAGTTTGTTGCTAGAAACCACTGAAGCTTTCTTT

V gene: TRBV7-9
D gene: -
clone size: -
J gene: TRBJ2-5
CDR3 protein: CASSPGTSPETQYF
CDR3 DNA: TGTGCCAGCAGCCCTGGGACTTCTCCGGAGACCCAGTACTTC

V gene: TRBV19
D gene: TRBD2
clone size: -
J gene: TRBJ2-1
CDR3 protein: CASSIGAGGNEQFF
CDR3 DNA: TGTGCCAGTAGTATAGGGGCGGGGGGGAATGAGCAGTTCTTC

V gene: TRBV19
D gene: -
clone size: -
J gene: TRBJ1-4
CDR3 protein: CASTHNPGLPPEKLFF
CDR3 DNA: TGTGCCAGTACCCACAACCCGGGGCTTCCACCAGAAAAACTGTTTTTT

V gene: TRBV15
D gene: -
clone size: -
J gene: TRBJ2-1
CDR3 protein: CATSRRSTEQFF
CDR3 DNA: TGTGCCACCAGCAGGCGGTCAACTGAGCAGTTCTTC

V gene: TRBV4-1
D gene: TRBD1
clone size: few
J gene: TRBJ1-2
CDR3 protein: CASSHRTGRECTF
CDR3 DNA: TGCGCCAGCAGCCATCGGACAGGGCGGGAGTGCACCTTC

V gene: TRBV6-4
D gene: TRBD2
clone size: few
J gene: TRBJ2-3
CDR3 protein: CASSDGGSGGSDTQYF
CDR3 DNA: TGTGCCAGCAGTGACGGTGGTAGCGGGGGGTCAGATACGCAGTATTTT

V gene: TRBV14
D gene: -
clone size: once
J gene: TRBJ2-3
CDR3 protein: CASSQFVGTDTQYF
CDR3 DNA: TGTGCCAGCAGCCAGTTTGTGGGCACAGATACGCAGTATTTT

V gene: TRBV11-2
D gene: -
clone size: -
J gene: TRBJ2-7
CDR3 protein: CASMQQTSYEQYF
CDR3 DNA: TGTGCCAGCATGCAGCAGACCTCCTACGAGCAGTACTTC

V gene: TRBV7-2
D gene: -
clone size: -
J gene: TRBJ2-1
CDR3 protein: CASSLYLSSYNEQFF
CDR3 DNA: TGTGCCAGCAGCCTTTACCTGAGCTCCTACAATGAGCAGTTCTTC

V gene: TRBV9
D gene: -
clone size: -
J gene: TRBJ2-1
CDR3 protein: CASSVELAYNEQFF
CDR3 DNA: TGTGCCAGCAGCGTAGAATTAGCCTACAATGAGCAGTTCTTC

V gene: TRBV15
D gene: -
clone size: -
J gene: TRBJ2-2
CDR3 protein: CATRTLLNTGELFF
CDR3 DNA: TGTGCCACCAGGACCCTATTGAACACCGGGGAGCTGTTTTTT

V gene: TRBV29-1
D gene: -
clone size: few
J gene: TRBJ2-2
CDR3 protein: CSVEGTRNTGELFF
CDR3 DNA: TGCAGCGTTGAAGGGACCCGGAACACCGGGGAGCTGTTTTTC

V gene: TRBV19
D gene: -
clone size: -
J gene: TRBJ1-5
CDR3 protein: CASSIGVGGGQPQHF
CDR3 DNA: TGTGCCAGTAGTATTGGGGTGGGAGGTGGACAGCCCCAGCATTTT

V gene: TRBV7-4
D gene: -
clone size: -
J gene: TRBJ2-1
CDR3 protein: CASSLAAGTYNEQFF
CDR3 DNA: TGTGCCAGCAGCTTAGCGGCAGGGACCTACAATGAGCAGTTCTTC

V gene: TRBV7-2
D gene: TRBD1
clone size: -
J gene: TRBJ2-7
CDR3 protein: CASSPGQGPYEQYF
CDR3 DNA: TGTGCCAGCAGCCCCGGACAGGGGCCCTACGAGCAGTACTTC

V gene: TRBV6-1
D gene: -
clone size: -
J gene: TRBJ2-2
CDR3 protein: CASSVDSANTGELFF
CDR3 DNA: TGTGCCAGCAGTGTGGACAGCGCGAACACCGGGGAGCTGTTTTTT

V gene: TRBV9
D gene: TRBD1
clone size: -
J gene: TRBJ2-3
CDR3 protein: CASSVVTGSTDTQYF
CDR3 DNA: TGTGCCAGCAGCGTAGTGACAGGGAGCACAGATACGCAGTATTTT

V gene: TRBV29-1
D gene: TRBD1
clone size: -
J gene: TRBJ1-2
CDR3 protein: CSAWTGGGYGYTF
CDR3 DNA: TGCAGCGCTTGGACAGGGGGGGGATATGGCTACACCTTC

V gene: TRBV4-2
D gene: -
clone size: -
J gene: TRBJ1-6
CDR3 protein: CASSQDWGGEPIIHPLHF
CDR3 DNA: TGTGCCAGCAGCCAAGATTGGGGGGGCGAACCTATAATTCACCCCCTCCACTTT

V gene: TRBV5-4
D gene: TRBD2
clone size: -
J gene: TRBJ2-7
CDR3 protein: CASSPSGSSYEQYF
CDR3 DNA: TGTGCCAGCAGCCCTAGCGGCAGCTCCTACGAGCAGTACTTC

V gene: TRBV28
D gene: TRBD1
clone size: -
J gene: TRBJ1-2
CDR3 protein: CASSLYRGSYGYTF
CDR3 DNA: TGTGCCAGCAGTTTGTACAGGGGGTCCTATGGCTACACCTTC

V gene: TRBV27
D gene: -
clone size: -
J gene: TRBJ2-7
CDR3 protein: CASSRTGRYEQYF
CDR3 DNA: TGTGCCAGCAGTAGAACAGGGAGGTACGAGCAGTACTTC

V gene: TRBV15
D gene: -
clone size: once
J gene: TRBJ1-1
CDR3 protein: CATSRVGAGSTEAFF
CDR3 DNA: TGTGCCACCAGCAGAGTGGGAGCAGGGAGCACTGAAGCTTTCTTT

V gene: TRBV18
D gene: TRBD1
clone size: few
J gene: TRBJ1-6
CDR3 protein: CASSPTRQGAYASPLHF
CDR3 DNA: TGTGCCAGCTCACCAACCCGACAGGGGGCGTACGCTTCACCCCTCCACTTT

V gene: TRBV7-8
D gene: TRBD2
clone size: once
J gene: TRBJ2-1
CDR3 protein: CASSLALAGVNFGSYNEQFF
CDR3 DNA: TGTGCCAGCAGCTTAGCTCTAGCGGGAGTAAATTTTGGGTCCTACAATGAGCAGTTCTTC

V gene: TRBV2
D gene: -
clone size: once
J gene: TRBJ1-4
CDR3 protein: CASSDSFNMEKLFF
CDR3 DNA: TGTGCCAGCAGTGACAGCTTCAATATGGAAAAACTGTTTTTT

V gene: TRBV6-5
D gene: TRBD1
clone size: -
J gene: TRBJ2-7
CDR3 protein: CASRTGTGNYEQYF
CDR3 DNA: TGTGCCAGCAGAACCGGGACAGGGAACTACGAGCAGTACTTC

V gene: TRBV7-8
D gene: TRBD2
clone size: -
J gene: TRBJ2-7
CDR3 protein: CASSLGRGASYEQYF
CDR3 DNA: TGTGCCAGCAGCTTAGGGCGGGGGGCCTCGTACGAGCAGTACTTC

V gene: TRBV27
D gene: -
clone size: -
J gene: TRBJ1-5
CDR3 protein: CASRRVQGQPQHF
CDR3 DNA: TGTGCCAGCAGGCGGGTGCAGGGACAGCCCCAGCATTTT

V gene: TRBV4-1
D gene: -
clone size: -
J gene: TRBJ2-3
CDR3 protein: CASSQENGAGVTDTQYF
CDR3 DNA: TGCGCCAGCAGCCAAGAGAACGGTGCAGGGGTCACAGATACGCAGTATTTT

V gene: TRBV5-1
D gene: TRBD2
clone size: -
J gene: TRBJ2-2
CDR3 protein: CASSLMTSGGASGELFF
CDR3 DNA: TGCGCCAGCAGCCTCATGACTAGCGGGGGGGCCTCCGGGGAGCTGTTTTTT

V gene: TRBV4-2
D gene: TRBD2
clone size: few
J gene: TRBJ2-7
CDR3 protein: CASSFGTNSYEQYF
CDR3 DNA: TGTGCCAGCAGTTTCGGGACTAACTCCTACGAGCAGTACTTC

V gene: TRBV5-4
D gene: TRBD2
clone size: -
J gene: TRBJ2-3
CDR3 protein: CASSPLAGGATDTQYF
CDR3 DNA: TGTGCCAGCAGCCCCCTAGCGGGAGGGGCCACAGATACGCAGTATTTT

V gene: TRBV21-1
D gene: -
clone size: -
J gene: TRBJ1-3
CDR3 protein: CATLGHTGNTIYF
CDR3 DNA: TGTGCCACCCTGGGACACACTGGAAACACCATATATTTT

V gene: TRBV6-5
D gene: TRBD1
clone size: -
J gene: TRBJ2-7
CDR3 protein: CASTLHGTGGYEQYF
CDR3 DNA: TGTGCCAGCACCCTCCACGGGACAGGGGGCTACGAGCAGTACTTC

V gene: TRBV9
D gene: -
clone size: -
J gene: TRBJ1-5
CDR3 protein: CASSTRPNQPQHF
CDR3 DNA: TGTGCCAGCAGCACCCGACCCAATCAGCCCCAGCATTTT

V gene: TRBV27
D gene: -
clone size: -
J gene: TRBJ2-1
CDR3 protein: CASSFGSNEQFF
CDR3 DNA: TGTGCCAGCAGTTTCGGAAGCAATGAGCAGTTCTTC

V gene: TRBV4-3
D gene: -
clone size: once
J gene: TRBJ1-1
CDR3 protein: CASSYRWGAEAFF
CDR3 DNA: TGCGCCAGCAGCTACAGGTGGGGGGCTGAAGCTTTCTTT

V gene: TRBV29-1
D gene: -
clone size: once
J gene: TRBJ2-2
CDR3 protein: CSVRVTGELFF
CDR3 DNA: TGCAGCGTTCGGGTTACCGGGGAGCTGTTTTTT

V gene: TRBV18
D gene: TRBD1
clone size: few
J gene: TRBJ2-1
CDR3 protein: CASSPLTGTYNEQFF
CDR3 DNA: TGTGCCAGCTCACCCCTGACAGGGACCTACAATGAGCAGTTCTTC

V gene: TRBV19
D gene: TRBD2
clone size: -
J gene: TRBJ2-1
CDR3 protein: CASSIGTSGYNEQFF
CDR3 DNA: TGTGCCAGTAGTATAGGGACTAGCGGATACAATGAGCAGTTCTTC

V gene: TRBV9
D gene: -
clone size: -
J gene: TRBJ2-1
CDR3 protein: CASSVAGLNSVDEQFF
CDR3 DNA: TGTGCCAGCAGCGTAGCCGGACTAAATAGTGTTGATGAGCAGTTCTTC

V gene: TRBV27
D gene: TRBD2
clone size: -
J gene: TRBJ2-3
CDR3 protein: CASSFLAGGPTRYTQYF
CDR3 DNA: TGTGCCAGCAGTTTTCTAGCGGGGGGCCCCACCCGTTATACGCAGTATTTT

V gene: TRBV4-1
D gene: TRBD2
clone size: -
J gene: TRBJ2-3
CDR3 protein: CASSQGEGLGTDTQYF
CDR3 DNA: TGCGCCAGCAGCCAAGGGGAGGGGCTGGGGACAGATACGCAGTATTTT